These T cell receptor beta chains were read from a single sample in a study of cytomegalovirus exposure and HLA in healthy donors. Some clones are missing from TCRdb's copy, which holds only in-frame ones; the method was immunoSEQ multiplex PCR. The table includes 100,000 to 120,000 clones, roughly three quarters detected once. The sequenced sample was PBMCs. These receptors were collected from a man in his thirties or forties in good health and CMV-seronegative. The CDR3 runs from the conserved cysteine through the conserved F or W. The order of the fields is V gene, J gene, D gene, clone size, CDR3 DNA, CDR3 protein. A D gene is named only where the DNA matches it firmly. Size is stated for part of the rows, as once, few or many counts, or as a class when the clone is expanded.

TRBV11-2	TRBJ2-7	TRBD1	NA	TGTGCCAGCAGGATAACCGGGACAGGGGACTACGAGCAGTACTTC	CASRITGTGDYEQYF
TRBV2	TRBJ2-2	NA	NA	TGTGCCAACTCGAAAAACACCGGGGAGCTGTTTTTT	CANSKNTGELFF
TRBV11-2	TRBJ2-7	TRBD2	NA	TGTGCCAGCAGCTTACCTAGCGGCTCCTACGAGCAGTACTTC	CASSLPSGSYEQYF
TRBV6-1	TRBJ1-5	NA	few	TGTGCCAGCAGTGGGGCCGGGATCAATAGCAATCAGCCCCAGCATTTT	CASSGAGINSNQPQHF
TRBV7-9	TRBJ1-5	TRBD1	NA	TGTGCCAGCACCCGCGGGACAGGTGATCAGCCCCAGCATTTT	CASTRGTGDQPQHF
TRBV4-3	TRBJ2-7	NA	NA	TGCGCCAGCAGCCAAGTATTAGCCGCCTCCTACGAGCAGTACTTC	CASSQVLAASYEQYF
TRBV6-5	TRBJ2-3	TRBD2	NA	TGTGCCAGCACCCCGGGACTAGCGGGAGTGGGTACGCAGTATTTT	CASTPGLAGVGTQYF
TRBV6-6	TRBJ2-5	TRBD1	NA	TGTGCCAGCAGGGCGAACAGGGGTTTTAGGCAAGAGACCCAGTACTTC	CASRANRGFRQETQYF
TRBV7-9	TRBJ2-6	TRBD2	NA	TGTGCCAGCAGCCCGGCTAGCGGGAGGCTTGGGGCCAACGTCCTGACTTTC	CASSPASGRLGANVLTF
TRBV28	TRBJ2-7	TRBD1	NA	TGTGCCAGCAGTCCTCGGGACAGGGGGCTTTACGAGCAGTACTTC	CASSPRDRGLYEQYF
TRBV4-1	TRBJ1-6	TRBD1	NA	TGCGCCAGCAGCCAGAGTCGACAGGGGACCCTCCACTTT	CASSQSRQGTLHF
TRBV7-3	TRBJ1-5	TRBD1	few	TGTGCCAGCAGTTTTAACCGGGACAGCCCTCGGAGCAATCAGCCCCAGCATTTT	CASSFNRDSPRSNQPQHF
TRBV6-1	TRBJ2-3	TRBD2	NA	TGTGCCAGCAGTTCTACTAGCGGGTCTTTAGATACGCAGTATTTT	CASSSTSGSLDTQYF
TRBV7-9	TRBJ2-2	TRBD2	NA	TGTGCCAGCACGCCCCCGGCTAGCGGGTCGGAAGGGGAGCTGTTTTTT	CASTPPASGSEGELFF